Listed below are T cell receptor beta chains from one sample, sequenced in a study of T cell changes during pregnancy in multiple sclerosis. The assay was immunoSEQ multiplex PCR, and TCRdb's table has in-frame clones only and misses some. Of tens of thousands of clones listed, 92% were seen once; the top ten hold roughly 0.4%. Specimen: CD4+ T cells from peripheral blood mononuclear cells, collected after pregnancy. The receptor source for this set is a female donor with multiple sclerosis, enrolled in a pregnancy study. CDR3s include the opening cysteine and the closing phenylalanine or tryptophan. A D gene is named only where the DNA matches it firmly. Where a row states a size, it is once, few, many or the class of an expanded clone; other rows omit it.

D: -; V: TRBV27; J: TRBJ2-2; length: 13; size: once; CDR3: CASRYRVTGELFF; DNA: TGTGCCAGCAGATATCGGGTCACCGGGGAGCTGTTTTTT
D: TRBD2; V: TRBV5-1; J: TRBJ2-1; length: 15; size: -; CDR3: CASSGRLAGANEQFF; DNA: TGCGCCAGCAGCGGTCGACTAGCGGGAGCCAATGAGCAGTTCTTC
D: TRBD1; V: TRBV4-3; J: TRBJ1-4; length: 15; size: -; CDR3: CASSLGQGSRGGLFF; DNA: TGCGCCAGCAGTTTGGGACAGGGGTCACGAGGGGGACTGTTTTTT
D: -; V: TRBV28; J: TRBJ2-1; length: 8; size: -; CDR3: CASGGPFF; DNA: TGTGCCAGCGGGGGCCCGTTCTTC
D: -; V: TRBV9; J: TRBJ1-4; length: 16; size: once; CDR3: CASSVAMGTVEEKLFF; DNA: TGTGCCAGCAGCGTAGCTATGGGTACGGTGGAGGAAAAACTGTTTTTT
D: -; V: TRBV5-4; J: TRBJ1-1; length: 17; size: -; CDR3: CASSSWGGLTKNTEAFF; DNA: TGTGCCAGCAGCTCCTGGGGAGGACTAACGAAGAACACTGAAGCTTTCTTT
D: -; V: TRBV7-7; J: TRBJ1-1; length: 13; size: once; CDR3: CASSPGEQAEAFF; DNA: TGTGCCAGCAGTCCAGGGGAACAGGCTGAAGCTTTCTTT
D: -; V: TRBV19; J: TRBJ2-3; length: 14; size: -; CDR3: CASSFTGSADTQYF; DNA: TGTGCCAGTAGTTTTACGGGAAGTGCAGATACGCAGTATTTT
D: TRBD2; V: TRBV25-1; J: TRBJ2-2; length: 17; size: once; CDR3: CASSLTSGRADTGELFF; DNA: TGTGCCAGCAGTCTGACTAGCGGGAGGGCCGACACCGGGGAGCTGTTTTTT
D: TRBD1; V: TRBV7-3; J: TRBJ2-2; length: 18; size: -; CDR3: CASSSLPATGKNTGELFF; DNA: TGTGCCAGCAGCTCCTTACCTGCGACAGGGAAAAACACCGGGGAGCTGTTTTTT
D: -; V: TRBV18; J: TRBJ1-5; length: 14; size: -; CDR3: CASSPPGGNQPQHF; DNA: TGTGCCAGCTCACCACCGGGGGGTAATCAGCCCCAGCATTTT
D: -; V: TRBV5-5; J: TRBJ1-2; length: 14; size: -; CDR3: CASSLEGANYGYTF; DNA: TGTGCCAGCAGCTTGGAAGGGGCTAACTATGGCTACACCTTC
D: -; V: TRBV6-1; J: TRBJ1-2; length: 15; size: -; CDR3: CASIGGNPTNYGYTF; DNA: TGTGCCAGCATTGGGGGGAATCCCACCAACTATGGCTACACCTTC
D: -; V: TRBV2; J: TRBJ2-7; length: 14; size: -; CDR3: CASSDDGFPYEQYF; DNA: TGTGCCAGCAGTGATGACGGGTTCCCCTACGAGCAGTACTTC
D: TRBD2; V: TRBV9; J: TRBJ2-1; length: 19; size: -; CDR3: CASSVDPSGRYGSYNEQFF; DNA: TGTGCCAGCAGCGTAGACCCAAGCGGGAGGTATGGCTCCTACAATGAGCAGTTCTTC
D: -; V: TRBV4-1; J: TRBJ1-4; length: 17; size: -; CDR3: CASSRFGGGQINEKLFF; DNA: TGCGCCAGCAGCCGCTTCGGAGGAGGGCAGATTAATGAAAAACTGTTTTTT
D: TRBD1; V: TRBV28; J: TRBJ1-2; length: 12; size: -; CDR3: CASSGTAYGYTF; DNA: TGTGCCAGCAGTGGGACAGCCTATGGCTACACCTTC
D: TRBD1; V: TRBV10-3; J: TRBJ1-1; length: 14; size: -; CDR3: CAISARQGVSEAFF; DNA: TGTGCCATCAGTGCACGGCAGGGGGTAAGTGAAGCTTTCTTT
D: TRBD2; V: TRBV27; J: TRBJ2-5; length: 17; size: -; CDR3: CASSLSGTRGGKETQYF; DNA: TGTGCCAGCAGTTTATCGGGGACTAGGGGCGGAAAAGAGACCCAGTACTTC
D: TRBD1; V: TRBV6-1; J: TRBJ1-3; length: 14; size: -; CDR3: CATRTGAAGNTIYF; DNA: TGTGCCACCCGGACAGGGGCGGCTGGAAACACCATATATTTT
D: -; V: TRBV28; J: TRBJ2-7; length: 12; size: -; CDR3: CASSLGRAGQYF; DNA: TGTGCCAGCAGTCTCGGGCGGGCGGGGCAGTACTTC
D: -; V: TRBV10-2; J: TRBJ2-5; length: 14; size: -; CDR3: CASSRGGEPETQYF; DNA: TGCGCCAGCAGCCGAGGGGGGGAGCCGGAGACCCAGTACTTC
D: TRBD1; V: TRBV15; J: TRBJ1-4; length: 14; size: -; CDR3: CATSSYDRDEKLFF; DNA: TGTGCCACCAGCAGCTATGACAGGGATGAAAAACTGTTTTTT
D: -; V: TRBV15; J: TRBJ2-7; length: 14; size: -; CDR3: CATSRGDNSHEQYF; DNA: TGTGCCACCAGCAGGGGAGACAATTCCCACGAGCAGTACTTC
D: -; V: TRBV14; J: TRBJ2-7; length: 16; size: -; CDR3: CASSQIQGHSFSVQYF; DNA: TGTGCCAGCAGCCAAATTCAGGGCCACTCTTTCAGTGTGCAGTACTTC
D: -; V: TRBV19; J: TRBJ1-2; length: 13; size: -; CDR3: CASSHGSSYGYTF; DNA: TGTGCCAGTAGTCACGGGTCCTCCTATGGCTACACCTTC
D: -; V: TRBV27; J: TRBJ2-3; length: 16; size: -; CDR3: CASSSPQGIFTGTQYF; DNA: TGTGCCAGCAGTTCCCCACAGGGAATTTTCACAGGAACGCAGTATTTT
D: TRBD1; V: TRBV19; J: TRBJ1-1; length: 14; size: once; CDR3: CASSITRGRAEAFF; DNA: TGTGCCAGTAGTATCACGAGGGGGCGAGCTGAAGCTTTCTTT
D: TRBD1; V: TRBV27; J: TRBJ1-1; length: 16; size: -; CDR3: CASSLVSGGKNTEAFF; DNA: TGTGCCAGCAGTTTAGTTTCAGGGGGCAAGAACACTGAAGCTTTCTTT
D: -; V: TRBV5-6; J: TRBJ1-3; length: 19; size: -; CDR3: CASSLAQGSFPRSGNTIYF; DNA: TGTGCCAGCAGCTTGGCGCAGGGGTCCTTCCCCCGCTCTGGAAACACCATATATTTT
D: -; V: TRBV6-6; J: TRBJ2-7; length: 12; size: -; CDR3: CASSQDNYEQYF; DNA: TGTGCCAGCAGTCAAGACAACTACGAGCAGTACTTC
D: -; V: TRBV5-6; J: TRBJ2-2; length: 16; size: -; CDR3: CASSLAGEPNTGELFF; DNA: TGTGCCAGCAGCTTGGCAGGGGAACCGAACACCGGGGAGCTGTTTTTT
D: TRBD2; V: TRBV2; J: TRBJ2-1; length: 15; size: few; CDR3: CASSVKAGVINEQFF; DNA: TGTGCCAGCAGTGTTAAAGCGGGAGTCATCAATGAGCAGTTCTTC
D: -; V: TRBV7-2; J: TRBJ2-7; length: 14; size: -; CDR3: CASSSFDRPYEQYF; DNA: TGTGCCAGCAGCTCCTTCGACAGGCCCTACGAGCAGTACTTC
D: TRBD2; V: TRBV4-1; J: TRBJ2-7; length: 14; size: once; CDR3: CASSQVGLGGEQYF; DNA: TGCGCCAGCAGCCAAGTAGGACTAGGAGGCGAGCAGTACTTC
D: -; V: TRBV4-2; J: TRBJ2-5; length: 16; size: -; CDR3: CASSQVSSGTGETQYF; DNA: TGTGCCAGCAGCCAAGTGAGTTCCGGTACTGGAGAGACCCAGTACTTC
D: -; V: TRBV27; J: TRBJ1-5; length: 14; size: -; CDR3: CASMTPGERQPQHF; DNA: TGTGCCAGCATGACTCCCGGTGAGAGGCAGCCCCAGCATTTT
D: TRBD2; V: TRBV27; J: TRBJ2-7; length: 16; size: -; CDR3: CASSLSSSGRAYEQYF; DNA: TGTGCCAGCAGTTTATCCTCTAGCGGGAGAGCCTACGAGCAGTACTTC
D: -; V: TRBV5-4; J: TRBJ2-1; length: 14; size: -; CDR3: CASSHRDTPNEQFF; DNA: TGTGCCAGCAGCCACCGGGACACGCCCAATGAGCAGTTCTTC
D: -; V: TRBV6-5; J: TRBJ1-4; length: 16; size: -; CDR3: CASSYSPVPTNEKLFF; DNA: TGTGCCAGCAGTTACTCCCCGGTACCAACTAATGAAAAACTGTTTTTT
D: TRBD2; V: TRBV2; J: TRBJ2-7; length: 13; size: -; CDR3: CASRGGGRAEQYF; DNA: TGTGCCAGCCGGGGCGGGGGGCGCGCCGAGCAGTACTTC
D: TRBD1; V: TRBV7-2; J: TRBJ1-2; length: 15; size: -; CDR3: CASSSRQGLLEGYTF; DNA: TGTGCCAGCAGCTCCCGACAGGGCCTCCTGGAGGGCTACACCTTC
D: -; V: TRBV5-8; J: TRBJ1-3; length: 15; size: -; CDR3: CASSPLSGNRNTIYF; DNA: TGTGCCAGCAGCCCCCTTTCGGGGAATCGAAACACCATATATTTT
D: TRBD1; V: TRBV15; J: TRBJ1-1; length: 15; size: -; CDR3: CATSRVTGSYTEAFF; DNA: TGTGCCACCAGCAGAGTGACAGGGTCTTACACTGAAGCTTTCTTT
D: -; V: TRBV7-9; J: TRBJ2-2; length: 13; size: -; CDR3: CASSSLVTGELFF; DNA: TGTGCCAGCAGCTCACTGGTTACCGGGGAGCTGTTTTTT
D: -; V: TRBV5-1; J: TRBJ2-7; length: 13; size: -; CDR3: CASSLDGIYEQYF; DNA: TGCGCCAGCAGCTTGGACGGGATCTACGAGCAGTACTTC
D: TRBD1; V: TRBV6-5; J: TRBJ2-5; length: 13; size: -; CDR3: CASRTTGKQTQYF; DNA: TGTGCCAGCAGAACGACAGGGAAACAGACCCAGTACTTC
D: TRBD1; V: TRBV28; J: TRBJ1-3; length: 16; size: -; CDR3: CASSLPQGAGGNTIYF; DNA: TGTGCCAGCAGTTTACCACAGGGGGCAGGGGGAAACACCATATATTTT
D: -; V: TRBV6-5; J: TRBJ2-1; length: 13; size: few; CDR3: CASRWSSYNEQFF; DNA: TGTGCCAGCCGGTGGAGCTCCTACAATGAGCAGTTCTTC
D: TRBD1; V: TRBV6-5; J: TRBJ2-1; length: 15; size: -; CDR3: CASSRSRQGNNEQFF; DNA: TGTGCCAGCAGCCGCTCCCGACAGGGTAACAATGAGCAGTTCTTC
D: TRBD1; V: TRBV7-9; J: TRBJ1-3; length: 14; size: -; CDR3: CASSLQGLGNTIYF; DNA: TGTGCCAGCAGCCTACAGGGGTTAGGAAACACCATATATTTT
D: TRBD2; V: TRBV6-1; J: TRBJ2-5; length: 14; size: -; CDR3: CASRSGLAGLHQYF; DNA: TGTGCCAGCAGATCCGGACTAGCGGGACTGCACCAGTACTTC
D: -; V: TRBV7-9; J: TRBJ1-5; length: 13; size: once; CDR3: CASSLAGPQPQHF; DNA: TGTGCCAGCAGCTTGGCGGGGCCTCAGCCCCAGCATTTT
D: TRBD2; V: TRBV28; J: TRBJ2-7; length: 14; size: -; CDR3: CASSLGGSNHEQYF; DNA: TGTGCCAGCAGTTTGGGGGGGTCCAACCACGAGCAGTACTTC
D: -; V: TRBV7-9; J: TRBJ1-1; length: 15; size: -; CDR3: CASSPQPREGGVAFF; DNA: TGTGCCAGCAGCCCCCAGCCCCGTGAGGGAGGGGTAGCTTTCTTT
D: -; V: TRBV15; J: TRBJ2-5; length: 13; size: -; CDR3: CATSSGVKETQYF; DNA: TGTGCCACCTCTTCGGGGGTCAAAGAGACCCAGTACTTC
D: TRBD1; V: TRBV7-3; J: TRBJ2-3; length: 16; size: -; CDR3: CASSLRGTGSTDTQYF; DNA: TGTGCCAGCAGCTTAAGGGGGACAGGGAGCACAGATACGCAGTATTTT
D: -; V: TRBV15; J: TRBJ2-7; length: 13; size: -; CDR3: CATSRELESEQYF; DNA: TGTGCCACCAGCAGAGAGCTGGAGTCCGAGCAGTACTTC